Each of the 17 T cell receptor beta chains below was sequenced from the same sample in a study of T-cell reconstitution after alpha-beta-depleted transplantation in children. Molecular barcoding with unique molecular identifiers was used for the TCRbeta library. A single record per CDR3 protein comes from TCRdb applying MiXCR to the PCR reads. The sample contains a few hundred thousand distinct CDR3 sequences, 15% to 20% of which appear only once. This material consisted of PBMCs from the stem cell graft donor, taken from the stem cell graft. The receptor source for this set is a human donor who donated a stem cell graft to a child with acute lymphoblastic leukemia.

CDR3 coding DNA: TGCGCCAGCAGCCATTTGGACTTATCCCTCTCCTACAATGAGCAGTTCTTC. As protein: CASSHLDLSLSYNEQFF. The chain recombines TRBV4-1 with TRBJ2-1, with a possible D match to TRBD2 (5 bases). V shed 3 bases and J shed 0 bases, with 15 bases lying between them. This CDR3 is built from 17 residues. Germline lookup yields CDR1 MGHRA and CDR2 YSYEKL.

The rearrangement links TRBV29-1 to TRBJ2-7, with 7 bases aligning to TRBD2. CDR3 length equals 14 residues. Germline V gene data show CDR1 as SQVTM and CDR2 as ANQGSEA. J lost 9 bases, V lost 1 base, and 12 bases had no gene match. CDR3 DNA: TGCAGCGTTGAAGTAACCACGGGAGGAGGTGGGCAGTACTTC. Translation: CSVEVTTGGGGQYF.

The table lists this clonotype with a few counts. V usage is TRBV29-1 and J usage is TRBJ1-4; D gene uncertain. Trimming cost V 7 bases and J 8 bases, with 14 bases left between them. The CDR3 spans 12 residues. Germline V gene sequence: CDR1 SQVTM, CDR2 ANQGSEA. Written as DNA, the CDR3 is TGCAGCGCCTATGGGCAAACCGAAAAACTGTTTTTT. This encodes CSAYGQTEKLFF.

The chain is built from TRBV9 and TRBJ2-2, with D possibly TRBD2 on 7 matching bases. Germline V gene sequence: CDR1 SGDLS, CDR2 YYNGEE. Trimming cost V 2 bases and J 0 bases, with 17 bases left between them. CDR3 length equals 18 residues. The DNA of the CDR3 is TGTGCCAGCAGCGTTGGGATGGGGGCGGGAGCGAACACCGGGGAGCTGTTTTTT. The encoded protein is CASSVGMGAGANTGELFF.

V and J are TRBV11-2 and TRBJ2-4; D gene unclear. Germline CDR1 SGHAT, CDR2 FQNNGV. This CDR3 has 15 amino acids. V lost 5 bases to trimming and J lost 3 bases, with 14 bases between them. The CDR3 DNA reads TGTGCCAGCAGCCCCCGGGTGCACAGCAAAAACATTCAGTACTTC. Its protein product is CASSPRVHSKNIQYF.

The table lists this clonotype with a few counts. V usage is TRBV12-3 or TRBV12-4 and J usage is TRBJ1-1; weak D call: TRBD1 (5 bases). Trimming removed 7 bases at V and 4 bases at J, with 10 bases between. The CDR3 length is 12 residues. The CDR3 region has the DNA TGTGCCAGCACCTGGGGGGGCACTGAAGCTTTCTTT. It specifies CASTWGGTEAFF.

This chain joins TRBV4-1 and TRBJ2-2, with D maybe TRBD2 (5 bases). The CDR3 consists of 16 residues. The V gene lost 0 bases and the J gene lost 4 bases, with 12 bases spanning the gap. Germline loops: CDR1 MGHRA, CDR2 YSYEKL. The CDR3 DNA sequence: TGCGCCAGCAGCCAAGATATAGGGAGTCCCACCGGGGAGCTGTTTTTT. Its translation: CASSQDIGSPTGELFF.

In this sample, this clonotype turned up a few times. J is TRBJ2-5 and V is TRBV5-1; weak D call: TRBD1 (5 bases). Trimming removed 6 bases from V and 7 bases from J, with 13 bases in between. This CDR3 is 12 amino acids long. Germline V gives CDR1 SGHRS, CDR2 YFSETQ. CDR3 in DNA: TGCGCCAGCAACTCAGGAAGGGGGACCCAGTACTTC. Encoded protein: CASNSGRGTQYF.

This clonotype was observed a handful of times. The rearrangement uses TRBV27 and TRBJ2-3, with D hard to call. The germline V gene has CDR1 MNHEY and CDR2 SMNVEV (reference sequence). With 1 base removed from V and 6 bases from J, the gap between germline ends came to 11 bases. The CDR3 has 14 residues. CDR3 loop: CASSLLGRSDTQYF. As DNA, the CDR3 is TGTGCCAGCAGTTTATTGGGCCGCTCGGATACGCAGTATTTT.

The CDR3 coding sequence is TGTGCCAGTAGCGTGGTGCACAGCTCCTACAATGAGCAGTTCTTC. Translated: CASSVVHSSYNEQFF. The V call is TRBV19, the J call TRBJ2-1; D call uncertain. V was shortened by 6 bases and J by 0 bases, with 12 bases between the two germline ends. Germline CDR1 is LNHDA and CDR2 is SQIVND (reference sequence). The CDR3 loop spans 15 amino acids.

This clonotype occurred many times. CDR3 sequence reads: CASSSSGRGTGELFF. CDR3 DNA sequence: TGTGCCAGCAGCTCTAGCGGGAGGGGCACCGGGGAGCTGTTTTTT. The gene calls are TRBV7-7 and TRBJ2-2, with 12 nucleotides matching TRBD2. The germline gives CDR1 SSHAT, CDR2 FNYEAQ (reference sequence). The CDR3 is 15 amino acids. Trimming took 4 bases from V and 4 from J; bases not matched to a gene: 1.

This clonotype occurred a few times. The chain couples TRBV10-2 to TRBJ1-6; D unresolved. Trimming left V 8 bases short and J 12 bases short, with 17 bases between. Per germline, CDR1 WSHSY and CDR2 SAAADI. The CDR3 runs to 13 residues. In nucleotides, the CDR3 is TGCGCCAGCCTGGAGGCAGCCCTTGGACCCCTCCACTTT. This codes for CASLEAALGPLHF.

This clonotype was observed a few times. CDR3 sequence reads: CASSPTSGSPRETQYF. In DNA, the CDR3 is TGTGCCAGCAGCCCGACTAGCGGGAGCCCCCGGGAGACCCAGTACTTC. This chain connects TRBV7-9 to TRBJ2-5; 12 bases align to TRBD2. Germline V gene lookup returns CDR1 SEHNR and CDR2 FQNEAQ (reference sequence). After removal of 5 bases from V and 5 bases from J, the junction contained 9 bases not matched to a gene. The CDR3 sequence is 16 residues long.

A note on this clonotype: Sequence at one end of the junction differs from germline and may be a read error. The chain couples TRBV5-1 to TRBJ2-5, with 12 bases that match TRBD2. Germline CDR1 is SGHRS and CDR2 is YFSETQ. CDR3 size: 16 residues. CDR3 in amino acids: CASSRKTSGGQKTQYF. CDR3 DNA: TGCGCCAGCAGCCGGAAGACTAGCGGGGGCCAAAAGACCCAGTACTTC.

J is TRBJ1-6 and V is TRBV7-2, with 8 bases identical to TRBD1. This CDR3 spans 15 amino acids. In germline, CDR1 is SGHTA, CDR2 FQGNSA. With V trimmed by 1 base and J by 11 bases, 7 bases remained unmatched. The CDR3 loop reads CASSLVGTGRTPLHF. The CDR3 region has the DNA TGTGCCAGCAGCTTAGTGGGGACAGGCAGGACACCCCTCCACTTT. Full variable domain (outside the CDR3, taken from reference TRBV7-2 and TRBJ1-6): GAGVSQSPSNKVTEKGKDVELRCDPISGHTALYWYRQSLGQGLEFLIYFQGNSAPDKSGLPSDRFSAERTGGSVSTLTIQRTQQEDSAVYLCASSLVGTGRTPLHFGNGTRLTVT.

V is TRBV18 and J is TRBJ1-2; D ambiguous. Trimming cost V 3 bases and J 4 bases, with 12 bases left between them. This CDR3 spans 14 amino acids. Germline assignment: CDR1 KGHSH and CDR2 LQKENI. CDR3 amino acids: CASSPSDRVYGYTF. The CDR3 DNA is TGTGCCAGCTCACCGTCCGACCGAGTCTATGGCTACACCTTC.

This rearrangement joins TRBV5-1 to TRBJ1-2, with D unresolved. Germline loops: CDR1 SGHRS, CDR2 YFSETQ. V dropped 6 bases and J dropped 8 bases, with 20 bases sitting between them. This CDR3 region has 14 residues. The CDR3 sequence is CASMLGPASRGYTF. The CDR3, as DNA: TGCGCCAGCATGTTAGGACCGGCCTCACGGGGCTACACCTTC. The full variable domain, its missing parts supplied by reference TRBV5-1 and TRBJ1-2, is KAGVTQTPRYLIKTRGQQVTLSCSPISGHRSVSWYQQTPGQGLQFLFEYFSETQRNKGNFPGRFSGRQFSNSRSEMNVSTLELGDSALYLCASMLGPASRGYTFGSGTRLTVV.